This is a list of T cell receptor beta chains from one sample in a study of shared clonotypes between healthy human individuals. Method: immunoSEQ multiplex PCR; TCRdb's copy keeps in-frame clones and lacks some. The sample has roughly 2 million clones, just under 95% seen once. The material sequenced was naive CD8+ T cells sorted from blood. All receptors derive from a man younger than 35 in good health. CDR3s include the opening cysteine and the closing phenylalanine or tryptophan. D genes are given only for firm matches. Size tells how often a clone was seen (once, few, many) or the class of an expanded clone, and some rows leave it out.

v_call,d_call,clone_size,j_call,cdr3_length,cdr3_nt,cdr3_aa
TRBV27,TRBD2,.,TRBJ2-1,16,TGTGCCAGCAGTCCATACAGACTAGCGGAGTACAATGAGCAGTTCTTC,CASSPYRLAEYNEQFF
TRBV5-6,TRBD1,.,TRBJ1-6,15,TGTGCCAGCAGCCAACAGGGGGCAGGTGATTCACCCCTCCACTTT,CASSQQGAGDSPLHF
TRBV13,.,.,TRBJ2-7,12,TGTGCCAGCAGCTTGCCTGGTTACGAGCAGTACTTC,CASSLPGYEQYF
TRBV27,.,.,TRBJ1-1,15,TGTGCCAGCAGATATGCGGAGGAGGGGAACACTGAAGCTTTCTTT,CASRYAEEGNTEAFF
TRBV14,.,.,TRBJ1-6,16,TGTGCCAGCAGCCAAGATTTCGCAGGGGTGGGTTCACCCCTCCACTTT,CASSQDFAGVGSPLHF
TRBV27,TRBD1,.,TRBJ2-3,15,TGTGCCAGCACCGCCTACGGGACAGACACAGATACGCAGTATTTT,CASTAYGTDTDTQYF
TRBV6-5,TRBD2,.,TRBJ2-3,15,TGTGCCAGCGCCGGGGGTAGCGGGGTTACAGATACGCAGTATTTT,CASAGGSGVTDTQYF
TRBV6-1,.,once,TRBJ1-5,16,TGTGCCAGCAGTGAAAGGACAGTATACGGCAATCAGCCCCAGCATTTT,CASSERTVYGNQPQHF
TRBV5-1,TRBD1,.,TRBJ1-1,13,TGCGCCAGCAGCTTCACAGGGGGCACTGAAGCTTTCTTT,CASSFTGGTEAFF
TRBV7-9,.,.,TRBJ1-2,14,TGTGCCAGCAGCCGAGATAGCCAGGGCTATGGCTACACCTTC,CASSRDSQGYGYTF
TRBV2,.,.,TRBJ2-1,14,TGTGCCAGCAGTGAGGGGCAGGGCCACAATGAGCAGTTCTTC,CASSEGQGHNEQFF
TRBV10-1,.,.,TRBJ2-2,15,TGCGCCAGCAAAATGGACAGCTCGAACACCGGGGAGCTGTTTTTT,CASKMDSSNTGELFF
TRBV27,TRBD2,.,TRBJ2-1,16,TGTGCCAGCAGTTTGGCGGCGGGGGGGCCTCCCAATGAGCAGTTCTTC,CASSLAAGGPPNEQFF
TRBV28,TRBD2,.,TRBJ2-3,16,TGTGCCAGCAGTTTATATGAGCGGGGGGGCCTGGATACGCAGTATTTT,CASSLYERGGLDTQYF
TRBV27,TRBD2,.,TRBJ2-7,18,TGTGCCAGCTACGAATCGGCGGGGGAAGAGCTTAGCTCCTACGAGCAGTACTTC,CASYESAGEELSSYEQYF
TRBV6-1,TRBD1,.,TRBJ2-7,14,TGTGCCAGCAGTGATCGGACAGGGAGCTACGAGCAGTACTTC,CASSDRTGSYEQYF
TRBV7-8,.,.,TRBJ2-7,15,TGTGCCAGCAGCCGGGTGGGCGATCGATCCTACGAGCAGTACTTC,CASSRVGDRSYEQYF
TRBV7-2,TRBD1,.,TRBJ2-7,16,TGTGCCAGCAGCCCGGCTGGGACAGGGGTAGTGTGCGAGCAGTACTTC,CASSPAGTGVVCEQYF
TRBV2,.,.,TRBJ2-5,14,TGTGCCAGCACCTCCCGGGGAACCCTAGAGACCCAGTACTTC,CASTSRGTLETQYF
TRBV13,.,.,TRBJ2-3,13,TGTGCCAGCAGCTTATCTGGGGCAGATACGCAGTATTTT,CASSLSGADTQYF
TRBV7-9,.,.,TRBJ1-1,16,TGTGCCAGCAGCTTAGAGAGGGCCACCTTGGTCACTGAAGCTTTCTTT,CASSLERATLVTEAFF
TRBV7-8,.,once,TRBJ1-1,14,TGTGCCAGCAGCTTAGACGAGGAGGCCACTGAAGCTTTCTTT,CASSLDEEATEAFF
TRBV2,.,.,TRBJ1-1,11,TGTGCCACCAGGGAGAACACTGAAGCTTTCTTT,CATRENTEAFF
TRBV10-3,.,.,TRBJ1-1,14,TGTGCCATAACTTCCGGGACGGGGAACACTGAAGCTTTCTTT,CAITSGTGNTEAFF
TRBV7-6,.,.,TRBJ1-6,15,TGTGCCAGCAGACCCTTAGAGGGATCTAATTCACCCCTCCACTTT,CASRPLEGSNSPLHF
TRBV11-2,.,.,TRBJ2-7,12,TGTGCCAGCAGCCCGATGGGGGGCGAGCAGTACTTC,CASSPMGGEQYF
TRBV5-5,.,.,TRBJ1-5,15,TGTGCCAGCAGCTTAGAAGGATTTAGCAATCAGCCCCAGCATTTT,CASSLEGFSNQPQHF
TRBV7-9,.,once,TRBJ2-7,14,TGTGCCAGCAGCTCAGACCCGACGGAATACGAGCAGTACTTC,CASSSDPTEYEQYF